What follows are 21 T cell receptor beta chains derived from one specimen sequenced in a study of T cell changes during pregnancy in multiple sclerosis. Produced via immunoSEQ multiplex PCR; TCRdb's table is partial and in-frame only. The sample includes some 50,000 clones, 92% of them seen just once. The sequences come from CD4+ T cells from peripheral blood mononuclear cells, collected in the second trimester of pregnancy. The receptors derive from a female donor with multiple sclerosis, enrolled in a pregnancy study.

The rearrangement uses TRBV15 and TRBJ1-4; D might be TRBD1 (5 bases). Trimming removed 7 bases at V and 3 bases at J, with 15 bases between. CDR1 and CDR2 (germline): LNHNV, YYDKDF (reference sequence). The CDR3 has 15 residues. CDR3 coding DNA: TGTGCCACCACTTTGGGGGGTTCTGCTAATGAAAAACTGTTTTTT. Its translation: CATTLGGSANEKLFF.

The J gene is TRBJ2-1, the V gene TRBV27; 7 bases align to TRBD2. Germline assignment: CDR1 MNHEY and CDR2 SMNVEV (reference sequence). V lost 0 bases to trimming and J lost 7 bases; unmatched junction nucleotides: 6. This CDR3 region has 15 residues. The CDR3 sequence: CASSLSGGRGNEQFF. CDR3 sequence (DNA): TGTGCCAGCAGTTTATCTGGCGGGAGAGGGAATGAGCAGTTCTTC.

CDR3: CSVDIAYNEQFF. The CDR3 bases are TGCAGCGTTGATATTGCGTACAATGAGCAGTTCTTC. This sequence joins TRBV29-1 and TRBJ2-1; no clear D. The CDR3 loop spans 12 amino acids. The V end was cut by 3 bases, the J end by 4 bases, with 7 bases between. Germline assignment: CDR1 SQVTM and CDR2 ANQGSEA.

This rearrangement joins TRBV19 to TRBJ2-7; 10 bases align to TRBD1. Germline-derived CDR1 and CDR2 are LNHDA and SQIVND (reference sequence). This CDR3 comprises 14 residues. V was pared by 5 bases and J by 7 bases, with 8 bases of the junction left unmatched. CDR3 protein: CASSAVPGQGEQYF. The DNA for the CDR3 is TGTGCCAGTAGTGCCGTCCCGGGACAGGGGGAGCAGTACTTC.

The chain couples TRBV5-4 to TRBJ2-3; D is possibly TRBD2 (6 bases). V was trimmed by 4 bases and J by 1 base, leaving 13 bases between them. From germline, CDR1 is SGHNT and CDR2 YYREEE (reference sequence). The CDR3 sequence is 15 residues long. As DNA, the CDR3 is TGTGCCAGCAGCCCCGGGAGTAGTGGCACAGATACGCAGTATTTT. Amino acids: CASSPGSSGTDTQYF. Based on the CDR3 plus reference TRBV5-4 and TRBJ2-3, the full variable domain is ETGVTQSPTHLIKTRGQQVTLRCSSQSGHNTVSWYQQALGQGPQFIFQYYREEENGRGNFPPRFSGLQFPNYSSELNVNALELDDSALYLCASSPGSSGTDTQYFGPGTRLTVL.

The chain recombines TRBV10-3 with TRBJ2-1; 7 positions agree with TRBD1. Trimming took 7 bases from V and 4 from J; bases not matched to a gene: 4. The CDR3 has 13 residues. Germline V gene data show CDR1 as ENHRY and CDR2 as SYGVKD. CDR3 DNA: TGTGCCATCAATCCGGACAGGTACAATGAGCAGTTCTTC. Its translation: CAINPDRYNEQFF.

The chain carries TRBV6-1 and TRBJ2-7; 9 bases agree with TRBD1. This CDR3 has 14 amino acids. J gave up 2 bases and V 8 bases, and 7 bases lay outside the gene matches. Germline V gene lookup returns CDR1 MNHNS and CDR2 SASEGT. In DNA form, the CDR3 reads TGTGCCAGCTTTACGAACAGGGGGCCCTACGAGCAGTACTTC. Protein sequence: CASFTNRGPYEQYF.

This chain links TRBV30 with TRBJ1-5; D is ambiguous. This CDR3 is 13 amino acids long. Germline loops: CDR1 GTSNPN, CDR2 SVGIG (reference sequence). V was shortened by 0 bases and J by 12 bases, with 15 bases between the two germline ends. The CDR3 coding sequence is TGTGCCTGGAGTGTAACGGGAGGGCGCCACCAGCATTTT. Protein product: CAWSVTGGRHQHF. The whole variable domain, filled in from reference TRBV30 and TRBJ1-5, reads SQTIHQWPATLVQPVGSPLSLECTVEGTSNPNLYWYRQAAGRGLQLLFYSVGIGQISSEVPQNLSASRPQDRQFILSSKKLLLSDSGFYLCAWSVTGGRHQHFGDGTRLSIL.

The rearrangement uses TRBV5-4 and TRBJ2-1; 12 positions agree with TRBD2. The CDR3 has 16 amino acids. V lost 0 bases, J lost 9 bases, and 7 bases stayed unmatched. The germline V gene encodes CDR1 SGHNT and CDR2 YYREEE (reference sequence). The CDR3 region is CASSLGLAGVVGEQFF. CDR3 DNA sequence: TGTGCCAGCAGCTTGGGACTAGCGGGAGTTGTAGGTGAGCAGTTCTTC.

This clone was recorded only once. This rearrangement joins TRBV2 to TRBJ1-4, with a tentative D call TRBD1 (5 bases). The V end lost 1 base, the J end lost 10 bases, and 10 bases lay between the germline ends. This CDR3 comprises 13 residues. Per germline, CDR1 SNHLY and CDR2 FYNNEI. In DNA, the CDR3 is TGTGCCAGCAGTGAAGTTAAGACAGCAAAACTGTTTTTT. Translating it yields CASSEVKTAKLFF.

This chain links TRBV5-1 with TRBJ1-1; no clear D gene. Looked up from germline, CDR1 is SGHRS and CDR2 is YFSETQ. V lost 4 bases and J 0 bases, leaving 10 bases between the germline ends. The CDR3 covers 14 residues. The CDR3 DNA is TGCGCCAGCAGCCCTGGAGACGTGAACACTGAAGCTTTCTTT. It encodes CASSPGDVNTEAFF.

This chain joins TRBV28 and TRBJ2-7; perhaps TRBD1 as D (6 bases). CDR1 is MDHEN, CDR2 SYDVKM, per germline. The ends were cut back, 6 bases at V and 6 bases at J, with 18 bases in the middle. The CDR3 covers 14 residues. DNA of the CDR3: TGTGCCAGCAGCTTACAGGGAACGAAGAGCGAGCAGTACTTC. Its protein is CASSLQGTKSEQYF.

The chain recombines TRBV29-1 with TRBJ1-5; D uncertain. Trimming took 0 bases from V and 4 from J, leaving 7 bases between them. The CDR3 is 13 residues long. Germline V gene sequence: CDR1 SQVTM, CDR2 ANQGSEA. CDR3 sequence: CSVEESQNQPQHF. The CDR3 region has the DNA TGCAGCGTTGAAGAATCGCAGAATCAGCCCCAGCATTTT.

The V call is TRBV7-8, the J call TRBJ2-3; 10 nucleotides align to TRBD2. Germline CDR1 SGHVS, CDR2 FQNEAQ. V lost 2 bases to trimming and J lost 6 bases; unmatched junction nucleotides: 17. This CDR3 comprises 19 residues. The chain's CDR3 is CASSLFGKLAGEGGDTQYF. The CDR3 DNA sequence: TGTGCCAGCAGCTTATTCGGGAAGCTAGCGGGAGAAGGCGGCGATACGCAGTATTTT.

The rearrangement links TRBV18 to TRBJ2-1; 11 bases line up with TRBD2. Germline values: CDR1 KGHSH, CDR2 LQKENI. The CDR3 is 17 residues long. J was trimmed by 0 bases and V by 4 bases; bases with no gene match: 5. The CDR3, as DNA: TGTGCCAGCTCACAATCTAGCGGGGGGAGCTCCTACAATGAGCAGTTCTTC. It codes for CASSQSSGGSSYNEQFF.

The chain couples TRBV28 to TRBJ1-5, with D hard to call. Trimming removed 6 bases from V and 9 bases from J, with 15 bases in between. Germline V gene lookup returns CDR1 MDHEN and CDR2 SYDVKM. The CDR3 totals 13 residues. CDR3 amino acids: CASRLVGGRPQHF. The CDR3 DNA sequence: TGTGCCAGCAGGCTAGTTGGAGGTAGGCCCCAGCATTTT.

This chain's CDR3 is CASSQFDSPQDTQYF. The CDR3 region has the DNA TGTGCCAGCAGCCAATTCGACAGCCCCCAAGATACGCAGTATTTT. This rearrangement joins TRBV7-3 to TRBJ2-3; a weak D match, TRBD1 (5 bases). This CDR3 has 15 residues. In germline, CDR1 is SGHTA, CDR2 FQGTGA. With 5 bases removed from V and 5 bases from J, the gap between germline ends came to 17 bases.

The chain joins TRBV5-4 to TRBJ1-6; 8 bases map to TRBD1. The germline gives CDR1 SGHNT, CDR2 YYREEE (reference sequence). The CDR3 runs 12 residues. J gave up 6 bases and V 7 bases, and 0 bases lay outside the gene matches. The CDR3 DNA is TGTGCCAGCGGACAGGGTAATTCACCCCTCCACTTT. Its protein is CASGQGNSPLHF.

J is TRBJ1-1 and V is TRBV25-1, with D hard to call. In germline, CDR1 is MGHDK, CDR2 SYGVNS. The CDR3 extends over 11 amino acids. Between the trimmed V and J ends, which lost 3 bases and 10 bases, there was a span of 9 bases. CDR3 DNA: TGTGCCAGCAGTGATGGACTTTCAGCTTTCTTT. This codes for CASSDGLSAFF.

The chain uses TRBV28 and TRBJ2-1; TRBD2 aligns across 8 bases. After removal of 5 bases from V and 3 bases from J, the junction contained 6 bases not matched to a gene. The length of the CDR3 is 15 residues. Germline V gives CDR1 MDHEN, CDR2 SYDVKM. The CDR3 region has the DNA TGTGCCAGCAGTCAGCTTGGGACTAGCTACAATGAGCAGTTCTTC. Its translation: CASSQLGTSYNEQFF.

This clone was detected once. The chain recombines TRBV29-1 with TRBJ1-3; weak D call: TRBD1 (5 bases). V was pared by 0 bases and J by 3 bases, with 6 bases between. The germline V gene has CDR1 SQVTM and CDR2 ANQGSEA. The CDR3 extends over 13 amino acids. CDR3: CSVEETVGNTIYF. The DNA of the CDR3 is TGCAGCGTTGAAGAGACAGTTGGAAACACCATATATTTT.